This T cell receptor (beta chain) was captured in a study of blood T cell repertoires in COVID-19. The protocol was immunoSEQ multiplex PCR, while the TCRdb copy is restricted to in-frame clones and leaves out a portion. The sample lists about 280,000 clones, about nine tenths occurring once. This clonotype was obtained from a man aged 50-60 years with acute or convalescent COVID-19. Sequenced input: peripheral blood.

The CDR3 spells CASSVSGGSYNEQFF. The CDR3 coding sequence is TGTGCCAGCAGCGTTAGCGGGGGCTCCTACAATGAGCAGTTCTTC. The J gene is TRBJ2-1, the V gene TRBV9; the match to TRBD2 covers 9 bases. Germline assignment: CDR1 SGDLS and CDR2 YYNGEE. Losses at the gene ends were 2 bases for V and 0 bases for J; bases not matched to a gene: 0. CDR3 size: 15 residues. Variable domain in full (rest from reference TRBV9 and TRBJ2-1): DSGVTQTPKHLITATGQRVTLRCSPRSGDLSVYWYQQSLDQGLQFLIQYYNGEERAKGNILERFSAQQFPDLHSELNLSSLELGDSALYFCASSVSGGSYNEQFFGPGTRLTVL.